This TCR beta chain was identified during a study of a mutant IDH1 vaccine in newly diagnosed glioma. At the level of the study: Eight vaccinations went to patients in weeks 1, 3, 5, 7, 11, 15, 19, 23.

The CDR3 spans 14 residues. V was trimmed by 1 base and J by 6 bases, leaving 13 bases between them. Germline V lookup: CDR1 GTSNPN, CDR2 SVGIG (reference sequence). The time point: week 23, last vaccination. What each vaccine dose contained was 300 ug of mutant IDH1 20-mer peptide, accompanied by topical imiquimod. Worth noting for this clone: Its specificity is not known.

The table came from immunoSEQ multiplex PCR; TCRdb's copy has only in-frame clones and leaves some out. The sample holds about 65,000 clones, 70% to 90% seen once. The sequencing used PBMCs, collected from a glioma patient whose treatment included an IDH1 peptide vaccine. The sequence was collected from a man aged 25 to 40 with glioma. The chain has TRBV30 and TRBJ1-5, with D unresolved. The CDR3, as DNA: TGTGCCTGGAGTGAATTGACTACCCGTCAGCCCCAGCATTTT. This sequence encodes CAWSELTTRQPQHF.